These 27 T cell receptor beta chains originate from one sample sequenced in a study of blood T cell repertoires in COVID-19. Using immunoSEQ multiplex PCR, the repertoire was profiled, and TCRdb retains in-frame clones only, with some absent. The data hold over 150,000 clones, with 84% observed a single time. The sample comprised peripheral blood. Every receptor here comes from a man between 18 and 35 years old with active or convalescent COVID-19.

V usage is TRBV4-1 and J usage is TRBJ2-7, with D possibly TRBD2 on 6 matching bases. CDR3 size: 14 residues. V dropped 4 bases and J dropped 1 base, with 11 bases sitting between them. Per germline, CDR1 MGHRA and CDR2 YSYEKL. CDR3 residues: CASSPWGESYEQYF. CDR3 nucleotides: TGCGCCAGCAGCCCGTGGGGGGAGTCCTACGAGCAGTACTTC.

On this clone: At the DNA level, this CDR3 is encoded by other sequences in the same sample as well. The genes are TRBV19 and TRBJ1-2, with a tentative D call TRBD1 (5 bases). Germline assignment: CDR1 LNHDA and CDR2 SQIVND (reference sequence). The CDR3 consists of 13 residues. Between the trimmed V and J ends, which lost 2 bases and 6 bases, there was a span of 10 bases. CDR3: CASSIRQGDGYTF. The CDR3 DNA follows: TGTGCCAGTAGTATACGGCAGGGCGATGGCTACACCTTC.

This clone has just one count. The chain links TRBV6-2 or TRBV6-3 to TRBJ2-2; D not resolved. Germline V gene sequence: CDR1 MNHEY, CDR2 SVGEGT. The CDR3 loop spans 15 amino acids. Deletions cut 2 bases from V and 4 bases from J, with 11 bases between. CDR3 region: CASSYLLRITGELFF. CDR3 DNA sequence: TGTGCCAGCAGTTACCTCCTCAGGATCACCGGGGAGCTGTTTTTT.

The CDR3 region is CASSLDDLGNNEQFF. In DNA, the CDR3 is TGTGCCAGCAGCTTAGATGATCTAGGAAACAATGAGCAGTTCTTC. The rearrangement links TRBV11-2 to TRBJ2-1; unclear D gene. The germline CDR1 and CDR2 sequences are SGHAT and FQNNGV. V was clipped by 0 bases and J by 5 bases, with 11 bases between them. There are 15 residues in the CDR3.

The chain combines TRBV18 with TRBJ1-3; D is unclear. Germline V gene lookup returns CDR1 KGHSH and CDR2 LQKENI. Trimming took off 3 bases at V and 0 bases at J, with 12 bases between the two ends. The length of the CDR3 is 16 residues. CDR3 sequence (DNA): TGTGCCAGCTCACCGACGACGGGAAACTCTGGAAACACCATATATTTT. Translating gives CASSPTTGNSGNTIYF.

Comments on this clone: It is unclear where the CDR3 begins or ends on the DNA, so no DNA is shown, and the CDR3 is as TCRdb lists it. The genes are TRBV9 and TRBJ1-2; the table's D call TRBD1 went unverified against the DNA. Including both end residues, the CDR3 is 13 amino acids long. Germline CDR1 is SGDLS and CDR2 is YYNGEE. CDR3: CASSVATGTGTDF.

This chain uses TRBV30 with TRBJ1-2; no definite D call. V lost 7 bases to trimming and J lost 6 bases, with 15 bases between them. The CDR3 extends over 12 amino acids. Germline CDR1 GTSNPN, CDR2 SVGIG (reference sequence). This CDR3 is CAFKTLVHGYTF. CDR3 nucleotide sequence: TGTGCCTTTAAGACTCTAGTCCATGGCTACACCTTC.

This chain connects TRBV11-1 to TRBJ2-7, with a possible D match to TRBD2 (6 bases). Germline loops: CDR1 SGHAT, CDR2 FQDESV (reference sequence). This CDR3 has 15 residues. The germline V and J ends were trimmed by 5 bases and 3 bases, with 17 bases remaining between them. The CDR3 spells CASSHPQGGGYEQYF. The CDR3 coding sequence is TGTGCCAGCAGCCACCCCCAGGGAGGCGGCTACGAGCAGTACTTC.

CDR3 in DNA: TGTGCCACCCGCCAGAGGCAGGGGGCTTTTGGGAATCAGCCCCAGCATTTT. Its protein is CATRQRQGAFGNQPQHF. The chain couples TRBV27 to TRBJ1-5; TRBD1 agrees at 8 bases. Germline V gene lookup returns CDR1 MNHEY and CDR2 SMNVEV (reference sequence). The J segment lost 4 bases and the V segment lost 10 bases, leaving 18 bases of the junction unmatched. The CDR3 is 17 amino acids.

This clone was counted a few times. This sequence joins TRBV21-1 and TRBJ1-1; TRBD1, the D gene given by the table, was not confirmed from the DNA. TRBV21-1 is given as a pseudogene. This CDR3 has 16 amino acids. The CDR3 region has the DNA TGTGCCAGCAGCAAGAACAGGGTCAGATTGAACACTGAAGCTTTCTTT. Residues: CASSKNRVRLNTEAFF.

The chain's CDR3 is CASSLEQTDRAQFF. DNA for the CDR3: TGTGCCAGCAGCTTAGAGCAGACAGACAGGGCTCAGTTCTTC. The rearrangement links TRBV7-6 to TRBJ2-1; 7 bases fit TRBD1. After removal of 1 base from V and 13 bases from J, the junction contained 10 bases not matched to a gene. The CDR3 loop spans 14 amino acids. Germline V gene lookup returns CDR1 SGHVS and CDR2 FNYEAQ.

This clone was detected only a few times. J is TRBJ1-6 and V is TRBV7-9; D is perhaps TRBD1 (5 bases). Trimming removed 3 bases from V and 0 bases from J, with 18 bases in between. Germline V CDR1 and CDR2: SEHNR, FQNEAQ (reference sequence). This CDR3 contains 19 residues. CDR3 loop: CASSLRGEGWSSYNSPLHF. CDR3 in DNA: TGTGCCAGCAGCTTGAGAGGGGAGGGCTGGAGCTCCTATAATTCACCCCTCCACTTT. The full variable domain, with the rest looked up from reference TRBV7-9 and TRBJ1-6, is DTGVSQNPRHKITKRGQNVTFRCDPISEHNRLYWYRQTLGQGPEFLTYFQNEAQLEKSRLLSDRFSAERPKGSFSTLEIQRTEQGDSAMYLCASSLRGEGWSSYNSPLHFGNGTRLTVT.

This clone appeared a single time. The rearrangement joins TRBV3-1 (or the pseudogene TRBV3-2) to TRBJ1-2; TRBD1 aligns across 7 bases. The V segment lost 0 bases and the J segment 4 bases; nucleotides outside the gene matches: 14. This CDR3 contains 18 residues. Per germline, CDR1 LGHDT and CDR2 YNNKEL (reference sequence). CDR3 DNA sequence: TGTGCCAGCAGCCAAGAAGGATCCGGACAGGCACTAGGCTATGGCTACACCTTC. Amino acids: CASSQEGSGQALGYGYTF.

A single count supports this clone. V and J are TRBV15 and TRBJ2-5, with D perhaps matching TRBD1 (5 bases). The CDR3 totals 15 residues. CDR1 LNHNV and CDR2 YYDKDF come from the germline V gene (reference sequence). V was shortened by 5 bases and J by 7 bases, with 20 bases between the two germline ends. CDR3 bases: TGTGCCACCAGCGACGGTAGGGGTCCGTCTAGGACCCAGTACTTC. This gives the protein CATSDGRGPSRTQYF.

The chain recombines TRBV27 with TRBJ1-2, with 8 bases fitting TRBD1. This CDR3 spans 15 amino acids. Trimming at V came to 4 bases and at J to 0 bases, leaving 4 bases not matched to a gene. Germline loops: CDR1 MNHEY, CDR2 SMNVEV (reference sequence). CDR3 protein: CASSSGTGSNYGYTF. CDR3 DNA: TGTGCCAGCAGTTCTGGGACAGGATCTAACTATGGCTACACCTTC.

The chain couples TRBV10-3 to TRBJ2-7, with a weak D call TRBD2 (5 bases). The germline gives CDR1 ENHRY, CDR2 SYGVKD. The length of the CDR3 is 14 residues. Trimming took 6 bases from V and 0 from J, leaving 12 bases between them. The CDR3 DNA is TGTGCCATCAGCCGGGCAGGAGGCTCCTACGAGCAGTACTTC. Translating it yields CAISRAGGSYEQYF.

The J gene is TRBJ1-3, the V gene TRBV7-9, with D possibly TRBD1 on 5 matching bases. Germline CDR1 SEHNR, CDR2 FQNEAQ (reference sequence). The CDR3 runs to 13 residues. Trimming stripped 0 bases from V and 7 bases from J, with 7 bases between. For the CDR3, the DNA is TGTGCCAGCAGCTTAGCCCGACAGAACACCATATATTTT. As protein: CASSLARQNTIYF. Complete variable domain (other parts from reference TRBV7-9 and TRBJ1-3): DTGVSQNPRHKITKRGQNVTFRCDPISEHNRLYWYRQTLGQGPEFLTYFQNEAQLEKSRLLSDRFSAERPKGSFSTLEIQRTEQGDSAMYLCASSLARQNTIYFGEGSWLTVV.

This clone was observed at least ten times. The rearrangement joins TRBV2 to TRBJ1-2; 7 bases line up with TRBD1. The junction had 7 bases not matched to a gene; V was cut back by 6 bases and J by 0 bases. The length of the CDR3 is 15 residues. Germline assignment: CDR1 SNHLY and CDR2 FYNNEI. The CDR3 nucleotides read TGTGCCAGCAGGTATGGGACAGCAACTAACTATGGCTACACCTTC. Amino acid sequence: CASRYGTATNYGYTF.

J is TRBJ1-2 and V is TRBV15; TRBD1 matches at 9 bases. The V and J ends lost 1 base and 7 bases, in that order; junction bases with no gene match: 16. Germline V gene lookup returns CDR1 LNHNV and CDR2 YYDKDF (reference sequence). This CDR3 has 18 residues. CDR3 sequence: CATSRGRGLTGGLSGYTF. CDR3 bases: TGTGCCACCAGCAGAGGCAGGGGACTGACAGGGGGATTAAGTGGCTACACCTTC.

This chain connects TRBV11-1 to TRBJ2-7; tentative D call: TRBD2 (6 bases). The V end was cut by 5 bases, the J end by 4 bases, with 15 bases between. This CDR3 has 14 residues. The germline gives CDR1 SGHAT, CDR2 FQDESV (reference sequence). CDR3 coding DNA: TGTGCCAGCAGCGTAACCCCGGGAGTTTACGAGCAGTACTTC. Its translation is CASSVTPGVYEQYF.

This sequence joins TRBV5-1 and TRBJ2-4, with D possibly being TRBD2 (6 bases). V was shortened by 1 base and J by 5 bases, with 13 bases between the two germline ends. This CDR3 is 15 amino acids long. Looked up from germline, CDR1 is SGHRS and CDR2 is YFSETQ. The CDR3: CASSLLVGEENIQYF. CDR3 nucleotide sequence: TGCGCCAGCAGCTTGTTGGTAGGGGAGGAAAACATTCAGTACTTC.

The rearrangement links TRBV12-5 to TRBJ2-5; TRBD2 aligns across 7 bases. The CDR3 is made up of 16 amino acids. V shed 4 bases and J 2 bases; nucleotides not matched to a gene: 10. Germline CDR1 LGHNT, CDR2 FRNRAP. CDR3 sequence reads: CASGSGGLGGQETQYF. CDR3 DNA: TGTGCTAGTGGTTCCGGGGGGTTAGGTGGGCAAGAGACCCAGTACTTC.

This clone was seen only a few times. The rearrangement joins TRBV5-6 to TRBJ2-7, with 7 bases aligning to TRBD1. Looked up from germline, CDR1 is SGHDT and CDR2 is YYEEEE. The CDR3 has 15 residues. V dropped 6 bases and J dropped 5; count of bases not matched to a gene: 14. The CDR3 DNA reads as TGTGCCAGCACCCGGACAGGCGTTCGCTACGACGAGCAGTACTTC. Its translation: CASTRTGVRYDEQYF.

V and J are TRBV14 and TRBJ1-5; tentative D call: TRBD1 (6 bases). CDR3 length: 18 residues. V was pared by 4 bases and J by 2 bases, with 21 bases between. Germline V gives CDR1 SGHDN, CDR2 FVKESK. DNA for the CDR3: TGTGCCAGCAGCCCCCACAGGGTGAGTGTAAAAGGCAATCAGCCCCAGCATTTT. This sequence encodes CASSPHRVSVKGNQPQHF.

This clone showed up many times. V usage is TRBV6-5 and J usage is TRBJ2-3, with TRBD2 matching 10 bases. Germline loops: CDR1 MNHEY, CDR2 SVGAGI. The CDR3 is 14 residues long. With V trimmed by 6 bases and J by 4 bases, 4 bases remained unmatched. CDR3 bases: TGTGCCAGCAGGCCTAGCGGGAGCTCAGATACGCAGTATTTT. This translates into CASRPSGSSDTQYF.

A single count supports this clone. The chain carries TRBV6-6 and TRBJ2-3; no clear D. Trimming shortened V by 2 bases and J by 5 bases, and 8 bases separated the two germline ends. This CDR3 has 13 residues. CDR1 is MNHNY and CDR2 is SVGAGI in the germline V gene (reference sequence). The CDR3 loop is CASSYRREDTQYF. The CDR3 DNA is TGTGCCAGCAGTTACAGGAGAGAAGATACGCAGTATTTT.

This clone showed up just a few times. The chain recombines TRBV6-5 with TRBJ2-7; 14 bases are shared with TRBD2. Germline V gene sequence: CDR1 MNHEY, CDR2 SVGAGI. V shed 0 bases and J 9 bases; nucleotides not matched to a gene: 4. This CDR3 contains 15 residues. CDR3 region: CASSYSTSGGVRQYF. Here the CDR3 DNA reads TGTGCCAGCAGTTACTCGACTAGCGGGGGGGTAAGGCAGTACTTC.